By frequency, the clone carrying this T cell receptor (beta chain) is medium-sized. The antigen is unknown. TRB was amplified from around 250 ng of peripheral blood genomic DNA per sample. The data belong to a study of T cell clusters in autoimmune cytopenias. TRB rearrangements were amplified by touch-down multiplex PCR with mixed TRB-A/B primers. From the multiplex PCR reads, TCRdb lists one entry per CDR3 protein and no DNA. This sample's table reports about 5,600 distinct CDR3 sequences. CDR1 and CDR2 from the germline V gene are LNHDA and SQIVND (reference sequence). The CDR3 runs to 13 residues. Whole-study findings and limits: A dominant lymphoma-associated repertoire apparently masked the cluster-lack signature in secondary cytopenia versus chronic lymphocytic leukemia. Physiological T cell clusters of healthy donors were apparently absent in primary autoimmune cytopenia patients.

These data also featured in a second study, about T cell repertoires in aging, cancer and after chemotherapy. As reported in that work: Age-matched healthy donors had significantly more diverse, less clonal blood TCR repertoires than untreated cancer patients.

V gene TRBV19 combines with J gene TRBJ2-7; the TRBD1 assignment by TCRdb is unverifiable without DNA. The source material was peripheral blood. The receptor was isolated from a human donor in good health. CDR3 loop: CASTGPGTYEQYF.